These 17 T cell receptor beta chains share one sample of origin, sequenced in a study of blood T cell repertoires in COVID-19. Generated by immunoSEQ multiplex PCR, the TCRdb table keeps only in-frame clones and is missing some. Here the sample spans 80,000 to 100,000 clones, approximately 79% being singletons. The sample consisted of peripheral blood. All receptors come from a man between 65 and 80 years old with COVID-19, enrolled during active disease.

The gene calls are TRBV5-1 and TRBJ2-1; D is possibly TRBD2 (5 bases). The germline gives CDR1 SGHRS, CDR2 YFSETQ. Trimming left V 5 bases short and J 12 bases short, with 18 bases between. The CDR3 has 13 residues. The chain's CDR3 is CASRLVTAKGQFF. The CDR3 region has the DNA TGCGCCAGCAGACTAGTCACTGCAAAGGGGCAGTTCTTC.

The DNA for the CDR3 is TGTGCCAGTAGTATCGGGTCTAGCGGGAGCTTCTACGAGCAGTACTTC. Amino acid sequence: CASSIGSSGSFYEQYF. The chain carries TRBV19 and TRBJ2-7; 10 bases line up with TRBD2. Germline-derived CDR1 and CDR2 are LNHDA and SQIVND (reference sequence). The junction had 8 bases not matched to a gene; V was cut back by 3 bases and J by 3 bases. The CDR3 consists of 16 residues.

V gene TRBV5-1 combines with J gene TRBJ2-3; 10 nucleotides match TRBD2. The J segment lost 5 bases and the V segment lost 1 base, leaving 13 bases of the junction unmatched. Germline lookup yields CDR1 SGHRS and CDR2 YFSETQ. The CDR3 spans 18 residues. Here the CDR3 DNA reads TGCGCCAGCAGCTTGACAGGGGACAGCGGGAGGGCCCGAGATACGCAGTATTTT. It translates to CASSLTGDSGRARDTQYF.

The CDR3 protein is CASSQDPGTGSNQPQHF. CDR3 coding DNA: TGTGCCAGCAGCCAAGATCCAGGTACAGGGAGCAATCAGCCCCAGCATTTT. J is TRBJ1-5 and V is TRBV4-2, with D perhaps TRBD1 (6 bases). The CDR3 length is 17 residues. V lost 0 bases, J lost 1 base, and 13 bases lay in between. Germline CDR1 and CDR2: LGHNA and YNFKEQ.

This clone was observed at least ten times. The V and J genes are TRBV4-2 and TRBJ1-2; possible D gene TRBD1, 6 bases. The length of the CDR3 is 17 residues. Per germline, CDR1 LGHNA and CDR2 YNFKEQ. V was cut by 0 bases and J by 3 bases, with 17 bases left in between. This chain's CDR3 is CASSQDRRLGADYGYTF. CDR3 in DNA: TGTGCCAGCAGCCAAGATCGACGGTTGGGGGCTGACTATGGCTACACCTTC.

The V and J genes are TRBV6-2 or TRBV6-3 and TRBJ1-5; possibly TRBD1 for D (5 bases). Trimming shortened V by 6 bases and J by 3 bases, and 9 bases separated the two germline ends. Germline assignment: CDR1 MNHEY and CDR2 SVGEGT. The CDR3 is 13 residues long. The CDR3 region has the DNA TGTGCCAGCAGCAGACAGAACAATCAGCCCCAGCATTTT. This gives the protein CASSRQNNQPQHF.

This clone has a single count. V and J are TRBV18 and TRBJ2-5; 9 nucleotides match TRBD1. The CDR3 extends over 13 amino acids. Trimming removed 10 bases from V and 5 bases from J; junction bases left unmatched: 8. Looked up from germline, CDR1 is KGHSH and CDR2 is LQKENI. The CDR3 spells CATEGTGGETQYF. The DNA of the CDR3 is TGTGCCACGGAGGGAACAGGGGGCGAGACCCAGTACTTC.

The chain combines TRBV28 with TRBJ2-1; TRBD2 aligns across 7 bases. The CDR3 sequence is 15 residues long. The germline V gene has CDR1 MDHEN and CDR2 SYDVKM. J was trimmed by 8 bases and V by 6 bases; bases with no gene match: 13. The CDR3 DNA reads TGTGCCAGCAGCCCCCTACCAGCGGGATTCGATGAGCAGTTCTTC. It is translated as CASSPLPAGFDEQFF.

The rearrangement links TRBV5-1 to TRBJ2-7; a weak D match, TRBD1 (6 bases). CDR3 length equals 13 residues. Germline V gene lookup returns CDR1 SGHRS and CDR2 YFSETQ. Trimming removed 4 bases from V and 6 bases from J, with 14 bases in between. CDR3 in amino acids: CASSRGQPPEQYF. CDR3 nucleotide sequence: TGCGCCAGCAGCAGAGGACAGCCCCCCGAGCAGTACTTC. The complete variable domain, with remaining parts taken from reference TRBV5-1 and TRBJ2-7, reads KAGVTQTPRYLIKTRGQQVTLSCSPISGHRSVSWYQQTPGQGLQFLFEYFSETQRNKGNFPGRFSGRQFSNSRSEMNVSTLELGDSALYLCASSRGQPPEQYFGPGTRLTVT.

V usage is TRBV4-1 and J usage is TRBJ2-4; D is undetermined. Germline CDR1 and CDR2: MGHRA and YSYEKL. V lost 0 bases to trimming and J lost 6 bases, with 6 bases between them. The CDR3 has 13 amino acids. The CDR3 region is CASSQDLGNIQYF. The CDR3 nucleotides are TGCGCCAGCAGCCAAGATCTAGGAAACATTCAGTACTTC.

This clone was counted a few times. V and J are TRBV28 and TRBJ2-7; 8 positions match TRBD1. Looked up from germline, CDR1 is MDHEN and CDR2 is SYDVKM. J was trimmed by 5 bases and V by 6 bases; bases with no gene match: 6. CDR3 length: 13 residues. CDR3 sequence: CASRAQGADEQYF. CDR3 DNA: TGTGCCAGCAGAGCTCAGGGGGCCGACGAGCAGTACTTC.

V and J are TRBV6-5 and TRBJ1-1; 9 nucleotides align to TRBD1. Per the germline V gene, CDR1 is MNHEY and CDR2 is SVGAGI. V gave up 4 bases and J gave up 5 bases; unmatched junction bases: 5. The CDR3 runs 14 residues. This CDR3 reads CASSFGQGSTEAFF. The CDR3 DNA follows: TGTGCCAGCAGTTTTGGACAGGGGAGTACTGAAGCTTTCTTT.

This chain links TRBV15 with TRBJ2-4, with TRBD1 as a possible D gene (5 bases). Germline lookup yields CDR1 LNHNV and CDR2 YYDKDF (reference sequence). The CDR3 covers 16 residues. The V and J ends lost 5 bases and 8 bases respectively, with 22 bases between them. The CDR3: CATSGRFGQGVDIQYF. In DNA form, the CDR3 reads TGTGCCACCAGCGGCCGGTTCGGGCAGGGTGTGGACATTCAGTACTTC. Supplemented by reference TRBV15 and TRBJ2-4, the full variable domain reads DAMVIQNPRYQVTQFGKPVTLSCSQTLNHNVMYWYQQKSSQAPKLLFHYYDKDFNNEADTPDNFQSRRPNTSFCFLDIRSPGLGDTAMYLCATSGRFGQGVDIQYFGAGTRLSVL.

The chain employs TRBV28 and TRBJ1-4; weak D call: TRBD1 (6 bases). CDR1 is MDHEN and CDR2 is SYDVKM in the germline V gene. The CDR3 has 18 amino acids. The germline V and J ends were trimmed by 3 bases and 7 bases, with 24 bases remaining between them. The CDR3 DNA is TGTGCCAGCAGTTTGTTGAGTAGCGGGCAGGGGAGCGTTGAAAAACTGTTTTTT. Translating gives CASSLLSSGQGSVEKLFF. The entire variable domain, with the rest obtained from reference TRBV28 and TRBJ1-4, is as follows: DVKVTQSSRYLVKRTGEKVFLECVQDMDHENMFWYRQDPGLGLRLIYFSYDVKMKEKGDIPEGYSVSREKKERFSLILESASTNQTSMYLCASSLLSSGQGSVEKLFFGSGTQLSVL.

In this sample, this clone turned up a few times. V and J are TRBV6-2 or TRBV6-3 and TRBJ1-2; TRBD1 might be the D (6 bases). Germline assignment: CDR1 MNHEY and CDR2 SVGEGT. This CDR3 comprises 16 residues. Trimming took 2 bases from V and 4 from J, leaving 17 bases between them. The DNA of the CDR3 is TGTGCCAGCAGTTACGAGGACAGTAAAACGGGCTATGGCTACACCTTC. Protein sequence: CASSYEDSKTGYGYTF.

V is TRBV11-2 and J is TRBJ2-5, with D unresolved. CDR1 is SGHAT, CDR2 FQNNGV, per germline. The CDR3 extends over 14 amino acids. Trimming left V 2 bases short and J 6 bases short, with 13 bases between. The CDR3 here is CASSLRLSSQTQYF. The CDR3 nucleotides read TGTGCCAGCAGCTTAAGACTCTCAAGTCAGACCCAGTACTTC.

The chain has TRBV7-2 and TRBJ1-2, with 8 bases aligning to TRBD1. The CDR3 runs 13 residues. The germline CDR1 and CDR2 sequences are SGHTA and FQGNSA. The ends lost 5 bases at V and 7 bases at J; junction bases unmatched: 6. CDR3 sequence reads: CASSRQGQAGYTF. The DNA for the CDR3 is TGTGCCAGCAGCCGCCAGGGACAGGCTGGCTACACCTTC.